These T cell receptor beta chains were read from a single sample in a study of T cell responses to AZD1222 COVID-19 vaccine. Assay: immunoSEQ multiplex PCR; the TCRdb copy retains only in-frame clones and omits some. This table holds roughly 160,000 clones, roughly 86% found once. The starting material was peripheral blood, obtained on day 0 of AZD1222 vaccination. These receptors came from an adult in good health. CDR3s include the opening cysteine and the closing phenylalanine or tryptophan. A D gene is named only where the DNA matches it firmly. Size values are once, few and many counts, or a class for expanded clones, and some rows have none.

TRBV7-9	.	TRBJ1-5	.	CASSLDGGGNQPQHF	TGTGCCAGCAGCTTAGATGGTGGTGGCAATCAGCCCCAGCATTTT
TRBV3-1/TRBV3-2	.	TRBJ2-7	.	CASSQTAGSEQYF	TGTGCCAGCAGCCAGACGGCGGGAAGCGAGCAGTACTTC
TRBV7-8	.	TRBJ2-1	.	CASSLAYSMSYNEQFF	TGTGCCAGCAGCTTAGCTTATAGTATGTCCTACAATGAGCAGTTCTTC
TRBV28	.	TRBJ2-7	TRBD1	CASSLGTGVTYEQYF	TGTGCCAGCAGTTTAGGGACAGGCGTGACCTACGAGCAGTACTTC
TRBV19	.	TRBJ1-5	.	CAVSSVDQPQHF	TGTGCCGTATCTAGCGTGGATCAGCCCCAGCATTTT
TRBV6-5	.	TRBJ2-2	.	CASMRDTGELFF	TGTGCCAGCATGAGGGACACCGGGGAGCTGTTTTTT
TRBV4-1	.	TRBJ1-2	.	CASSQGAPQAGTYYGYTF	TGCGCCAGCAGTCAAGGGGCGCCACAGGCAGGAACTTACTATGGCTACACCTTC
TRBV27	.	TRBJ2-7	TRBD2	CASSLRLAGHSYEQYF	TGTGCCAGCAGTTTAAGGCTAGCGGGACACTCCTACGAGCAGTACTTC
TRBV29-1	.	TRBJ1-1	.	CSVDTGRGDTEAFF	TGCAGCGTTGATACAGGGAGGGGGGACACTGAAGCTTTCTTT
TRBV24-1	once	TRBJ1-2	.	CATSVGVNYGYTF	TGTGCCACCAGTGTAGGGGTCAACTATGGCTACACCTTC
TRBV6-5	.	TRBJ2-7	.	CASSYGTGAYEQYF	TGTGCCAGCAGTTACGGGACTGGAGCCTACGAGCAGTACTTC
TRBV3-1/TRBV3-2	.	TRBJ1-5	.	CASSQGLGDYQPQHF	TGTGCCAGCAGCCAAGGTCTAGGGGATTACCAGCCCCAGCATTTT
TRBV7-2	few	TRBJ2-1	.	CASRGGTSSYNEQFF	TGTGCCAGCAGAGGGGGGACGAGCTCCTACAATGAGCAGTTCTTC
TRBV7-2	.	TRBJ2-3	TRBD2	CASSQNVEWRGDTQYF	TGTGCCAGCAGCCAAAATGTCGAGTGGCGGGGGGATACGCAGTATTTT
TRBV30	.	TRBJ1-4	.	CAWSVQAGAIKVFF	TGTGCCTGGAGTGTACAGGCGGGGGCGATTAAAGTGTTTTTT
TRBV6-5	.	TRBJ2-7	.	CASSYVLGMNTYEQYF	TGTGCCAGCAGTTACGTGCTGGGAATGAACACCTACGAGCAGTACTTC
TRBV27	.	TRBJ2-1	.	CATGLGSSYNEQFF	TGTGCCACCGGTTTGGGGAGCTCCTACAATGAGCAGTTCTTC
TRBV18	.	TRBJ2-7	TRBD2	CASSRTSGRASYEQYF	TGTGCCAGCTCAAGGACTAGCGGGAGGGCCTCCTACGAGCAGTACTTC
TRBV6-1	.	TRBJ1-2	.	CASSEQAGENYGYTF	TGTGCCAGCAGTGAACAGGCAGGGGAAAACTATGGCTACACCTTC
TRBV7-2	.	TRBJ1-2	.	CASSLGTHNYGYTF	TGTGCCAGCAGCTTAGGGACACATAACTATGGCTACACCTTC
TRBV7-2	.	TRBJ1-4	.	CASSLERGGIANEKLFF	TGTGCCAGCAGCTTAGAGCGGGGAGGCATAGCTAATGAAAAACTGTTTTTT
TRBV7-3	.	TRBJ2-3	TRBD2	CASSTRGREGDTQYF	TGTGCCAGCAGCACCCGAGGGCGGGAGGGGGATACGCAGTATTTT
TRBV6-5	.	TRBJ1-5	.	CASSYSPLGQPQHF	TGTGCCAGCAGTTACTCCCCCCTGGGTCAGCCCCAGCATTTT
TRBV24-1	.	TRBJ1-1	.	CATSDLQAGRGTEAFF	TGTGCCACCAGTGATTTGCAGGCGGGGCGCGGCACTGAAGCTTTCTTT
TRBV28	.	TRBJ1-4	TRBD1	CASSPLDRLDEKLFF	TGTGCCAGCAGTCCGTTGGACAGGTTGGATGAAAAACTGTTTTTT
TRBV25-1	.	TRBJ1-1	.	CASSDYSGGTGTEAFF	TGTGCCAGCAGTGACTATTCGGGGGGAACGGGGACTGAAGCTTTCTTT
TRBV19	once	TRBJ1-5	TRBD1	CASRRLVSGRGLHQPQHF	TGTGCCAGTAGACGGCTGGTATCGGGCAGGGGGCTCCATCAGCCCCAGCATTTT
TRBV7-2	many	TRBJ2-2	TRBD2	CASSLVGLADTGELFF	TGTGCCAGCAGCTTAGTGGGACTAGCGGACACCGGGGAGCTGTTTTTT
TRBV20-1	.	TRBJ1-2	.	CSASTPGARGKGYTF	TGCAGTGCTAGTACCCCCGGGGCCAGGGGCAAGGGCTACACCTTC
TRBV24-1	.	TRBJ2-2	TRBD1	CATSDLKGARTGELFF	TGTGCCACCAGTGATTTAAAGGGGGCGCGAACCGGGGAGCTGTTTTTT
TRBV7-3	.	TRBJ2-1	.	CASSPGGSSYNEQFF	TGTGCCAGCAGCCCCGGGGGTAGCTCCTACAATGAGCAGTTCTTC
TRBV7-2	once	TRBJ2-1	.	CASGRAAPYNEQFF	TGTGCCAGCGGCCGGGCCGCGCCCTACAATGAGCAGTTCTTC
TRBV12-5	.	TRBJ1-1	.	CASGLVSGGNTEAFF	TGTGCTAGTGGTTTGGTATCCGGGGGGAACACTGAAGCTTTCTTT
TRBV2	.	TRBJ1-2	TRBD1	CASTYRTGGDGYTF	TGTGCCAGCACCTACCGGACAGGGGGCGATGGCTACACCTTC
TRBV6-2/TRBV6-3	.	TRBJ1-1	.	CASSLRDGSADTEAFF	TGTGCCAGCAGTCTCCGGGACGGATCGGCGGACACTGAAGCTTTCTTT
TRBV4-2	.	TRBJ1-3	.	CASSQGDERNTIYF	TGTGCCAGCAGCCAGGGAGACGAGAGAAACACCATATATTTT
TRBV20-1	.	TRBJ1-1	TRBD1	CSASRQGAKRNTEAFF	TGCAGTGCTAGTAGACAGGGGGCGAAGAGAAACACTGAAGCTTTCTTT
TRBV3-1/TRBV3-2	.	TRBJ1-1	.	CASSVNPEPTEAFF	TGTGCCAGCAGCGTAAACCCCGAGCCCACTGAAGCTTTCTTT
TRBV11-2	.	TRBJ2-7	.	CASSLDRRKSYEQYF	TGTGCCAGCAGCTTAGACAGGAGAAAATCCTACGAGCAGTACTTC
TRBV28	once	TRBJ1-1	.	CASSLPQGRGSDTEAFF	TGTGCCAGCAGTTTACCCCAAGGGAGAGGGTCTGACACTGAAGCTTTCTTT